This entry describes one T cell receptor (beta chain). This sample is part of a study of shared clonotypes between healthy human individuals. The V and J ends lost 2 bases and 7 bases, in that order; junction bases with no gene match: 7. CDR3 size: 16 residues. In germline, CDR1 is SGDLS, CDR2 YYNGEE. The protocol was immunoSEQ multiplex PCR, while the TCRdb copy is restricted to in-frame clones and leaves out a portion. Here the sample spans around 700,000 clones, 55% to 85% being singletons. The clonotype comes from a woman in her 30s in good health. The sample was memory CD4+ T cells sorted from blood. As for subset: CD45RA-negative fraction. The chain joins TRBV9 to TRBJ2-2, with 11 bases aligning to TRBD2. The CDR3 sequence: CASSVQLAGDSGELFF. CDR3 DNA: TGTGCCAGCAGCGTCCAACTAGCGGGAGACAGCGGGGAGCTGTTTTTT. Combining the CDR3 with reference TRBV9 and TRBJ2-2 gives the whole variable domain DSGVTQTPKHLITATGQRVTLRCSPRSGDLSVYWYQQSLDQGLQFLIQYYNGEERAKGNILERFSAQQFPDLHSELNLSSLELGDSALYFCASSVQLAGDSGELFFGEGSRLTVL.